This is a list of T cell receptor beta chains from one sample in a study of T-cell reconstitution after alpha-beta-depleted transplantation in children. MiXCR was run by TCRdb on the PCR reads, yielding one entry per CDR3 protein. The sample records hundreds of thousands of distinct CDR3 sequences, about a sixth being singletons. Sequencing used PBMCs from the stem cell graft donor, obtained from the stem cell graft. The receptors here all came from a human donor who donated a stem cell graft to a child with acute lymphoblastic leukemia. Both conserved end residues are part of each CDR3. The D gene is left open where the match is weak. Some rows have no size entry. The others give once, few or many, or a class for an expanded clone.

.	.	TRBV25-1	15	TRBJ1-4	CASSDWGGFNEKLFF	TGTGCCAGCAGTGACTGGGGGGGGTTTAATGAAAAACTGTTTTTT
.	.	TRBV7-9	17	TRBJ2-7	CASSLVPLRDRTYEQYF	TGTGCCAGCAGCTTAGTACCCCTCCGGGACCGCACCTACGAGCAGTACTTC
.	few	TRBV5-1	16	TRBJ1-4	CASSLGRGITNEKLFF	TGCGCCAGCAGCTTAGGCAGGGGAATAACTAATGAAAAACTGTTTTTT
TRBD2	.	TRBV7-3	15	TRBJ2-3	CASSSFGLAADTQYF	TGTGCCAGCAGCTCATTCGGACTAGCCGCAGATACGCAGTATTTT
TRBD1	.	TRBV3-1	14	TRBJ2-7	CASGGQVPSYEQYF	TGTGCCAGCGGGGGACAGGTGCCCTCCTACGAGCAGTACTTC
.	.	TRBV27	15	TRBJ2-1	CASSTDTTPVNEQFF	TGTGCCAGCAGCACGGACACGACCCCTGTCAATGAGCAGTTCTTC
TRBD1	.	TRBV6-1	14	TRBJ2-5	CASREAGGFETQYF	TGTGCCAGCCGTGAGGCAGGGGGCTTTGAGACCCAGTACTTC
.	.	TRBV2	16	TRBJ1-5	CASSEWGGSSNQPQHF	TGTGCCAGCAGTGAATGGGGGGGCTCTAGCAATCAGCCCCAGCATTTT
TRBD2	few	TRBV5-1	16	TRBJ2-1	CASSLWVLAGVNEQFF	TGCGCCAGCAGCTTGTGGGTACTAGCGGGAGTCAATGAGCAGTTCTTC
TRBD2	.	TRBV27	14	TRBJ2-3	CASSKGLRTDTQYF	TGTGCCAGCAGTAAGGGACTACGCACAGATACGCAGTATTTT
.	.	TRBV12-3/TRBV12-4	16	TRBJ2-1	CASSFRPGASYNEQFF	TGTGCCAGCAGTTTCCGCCCCGGGGCCTCCTACAATGAGCAGTTCTTC
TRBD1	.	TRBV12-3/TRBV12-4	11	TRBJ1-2	CASGGPGQNIF	TGTGCCAGCGGGGGTCCGGGACAGAATATCTTC
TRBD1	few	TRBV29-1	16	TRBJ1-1	CSVGQGGQGPRTEAFF	TGCAGCGTTGGACAAGGGGGACAGGGGCCTCGCACTGAAGCTTTCTTT
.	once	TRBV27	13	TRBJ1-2	CASSPNAGQGYTF	TGTGCCAGCAGTCCCAATGCGGGGCAAGGCTACACCTTC
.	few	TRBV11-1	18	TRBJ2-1	CASSPTGIRPPLYNEQFF	TGTGCCAGCAGCCCGACCGGGATAAGACCCCCTCTCTACAATGAGCAGTTCTTC
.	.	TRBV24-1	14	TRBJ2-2	CATSGTTNTGELFF	TGTGCCACCAGTGGCACCACGAACACCGGGGAGCTGTTTTTT
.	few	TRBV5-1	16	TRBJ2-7	CASSPPNVREDREQYF	TGCGCCAGCAGCCCCCCCAACGTGAGGGAAGATCGCGAGCAGTACTTC
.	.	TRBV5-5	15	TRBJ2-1	CASSWRSPGANEQFF	TGTGCCAGCAGCTGGAGGAGCCCGGGGGCCAATGAGCAGTTCTTC
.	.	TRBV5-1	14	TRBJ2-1	CASSYGFPHNEQFF	TGCGCCAGCAGCTACGGGTTCCCTCACAATGAGCAGTTCTTC
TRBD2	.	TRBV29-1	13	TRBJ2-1	CSGVRGGQIEQFF	TGCAGCGGCGTTCGGGGAGGGCAAATTGAGCAGTTCTTC
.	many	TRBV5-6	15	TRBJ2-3	CASSLPAGRTDTQYF	TGTGCCAGCAGCCTACCGGCCGGCCGCACAGATACGCAGTATTTT
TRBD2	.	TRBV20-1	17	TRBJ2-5	CSAARGSSGQREETQYF	TGCAGTGCTGCCCGAGGTTCTAGCGGTCAGAGGGAAGAGACCCAGTACTTC
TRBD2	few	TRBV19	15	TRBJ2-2	CASSPGLGMSGELFF	TGTGCCAGTAGCCCGGGACTAGGTATGAGCGGGGAGCTGTTTTTT
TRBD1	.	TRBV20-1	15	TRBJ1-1	CSARGGTEGNTEAFF	TGCAGTGCTAGAGGTGGGACAGAAGGAAACACTGAAGCTTTCTTT
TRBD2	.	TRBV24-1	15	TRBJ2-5	CATSDSRTSEETQYF	TGTGCCACCAGTGATTCCCGGACTAGCGAAGAGACCCAGTACTTC
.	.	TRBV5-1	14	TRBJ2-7	CASSLVGEEYEQYF	TGCGCCAGCAGCTTAGTGGGGGAGGAGTACGAGCAGTACTTC
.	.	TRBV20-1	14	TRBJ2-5	CSARAGTSQETQYF	TGCAGTGCTAGAGCCGGGACGTCCCAAGAGACCCAGTACTTC
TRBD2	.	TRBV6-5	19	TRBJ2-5	CASSYSREKREGHQETQYF	TGTGCCAGCAGTTATTCTAGGGAAAAGCGGGAGGGCCACCAAGAGACCCAGTACTTC
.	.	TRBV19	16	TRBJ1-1	CASSFNTGTLNTEAFF	TGTGCCAGTAGTTTTAATACTGGCACGTTGAACACTGAAGCTTTCTTT
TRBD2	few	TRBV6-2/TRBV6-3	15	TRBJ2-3	CASSYVAGGPDTQYF	TGTGCCAGCAGTTACGTTGCGGGAGGTCCAGATACGCAGTATTTT
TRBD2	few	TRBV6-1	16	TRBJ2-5	CASRPWTSGVQETQYF	TGTGCCAGCAGACCTTGGACTAGCGGGGTCCAAGAGACCCAGTACTTC
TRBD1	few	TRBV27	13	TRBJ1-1	CASKTGAWTEAFF	TGTGCCAGCAAGACAGGGGCATGGACTGAAGCTTTCTTT
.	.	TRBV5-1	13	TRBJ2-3	CASSFRTTDTQYF	TGCGCCAGCAGCTTTCGTACCACAGATACGCAGTATTTT
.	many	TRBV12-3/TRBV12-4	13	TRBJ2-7	CASSWGLSYEQYF	TGTGCCAGCAGTTGGGGACTTTCCTACGAGCAGTACTTC
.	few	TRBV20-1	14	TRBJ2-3	CSARVYGIIDTQYF	TGCAGTGCTAGAGTTTACGGGATTATAGATACGCAGTATTTT
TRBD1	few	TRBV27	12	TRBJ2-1	CASNDRGPPLFF	TGTGCCAGCAACGACAGGGGCCCTCCATTGTTCTTC
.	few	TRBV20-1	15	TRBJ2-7	CSARDPIGISYEQYF	TGCAGTGCTAGAGATCCTATAGGTATATCATACGAGCAGTACTTC
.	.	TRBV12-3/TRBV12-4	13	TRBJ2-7	CASSRQGRWEQYF	TGTGCCAGCAGTCGGCAGGGGAGATGGGAGCAGTACTTC
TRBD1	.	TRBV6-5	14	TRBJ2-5	CASSYDRDQETQYF	TGTGCCAGCAGCTACGACAGGGACCAAGAGACCCAGTACTTC
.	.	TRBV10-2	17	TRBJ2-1	CASSESMQVSSYNEQFF	TGCGCCAGCAGTGAGTCGATGCAGGTGAGCTCCTACAATGAGCAGTTCTTC
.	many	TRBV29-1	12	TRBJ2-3	CSVVEGTDTQYF	TGCAGCGTTGTGGAGGGCACAGATACGCAGTATTTT
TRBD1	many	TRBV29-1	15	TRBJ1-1	CSVKGAGGLNTEAFF	TGCAGCGTTAAGGGGGCAGGGGGCTTGAACACTGAAGCTTTCTTT